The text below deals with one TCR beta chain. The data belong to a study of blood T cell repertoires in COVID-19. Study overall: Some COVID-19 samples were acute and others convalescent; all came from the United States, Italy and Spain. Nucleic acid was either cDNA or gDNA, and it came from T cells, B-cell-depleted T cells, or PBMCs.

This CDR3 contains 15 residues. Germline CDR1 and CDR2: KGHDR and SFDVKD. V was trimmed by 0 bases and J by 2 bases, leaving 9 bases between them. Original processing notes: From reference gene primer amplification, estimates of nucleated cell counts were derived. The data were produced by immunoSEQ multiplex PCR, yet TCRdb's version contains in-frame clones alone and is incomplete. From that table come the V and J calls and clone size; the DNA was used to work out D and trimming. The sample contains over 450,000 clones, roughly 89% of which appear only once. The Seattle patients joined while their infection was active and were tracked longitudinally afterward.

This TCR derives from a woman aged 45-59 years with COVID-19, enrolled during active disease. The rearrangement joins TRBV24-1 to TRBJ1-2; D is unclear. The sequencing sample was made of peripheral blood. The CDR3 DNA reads TGTGCCACCAGTGATTTGCAAGGAGTAAACTATGGCTACACCTTC. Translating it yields CATSDLQGVNYGYTF.